Given below is one T cell receptor (beta chain) in context. Its specificity is unknown. CDR1 is SGHRS, CDR2 YFSETQ, per germline. This CDR3 has 16 amino acids. V gave up 0 bases and J gave up 1 base; unmatched junction bases: 5. The data are from a study of cytomegalovirus exposure and HLA in healthy donors. Whole-study results and caveats: In terms of immune exposure information, only CMV serostatus was available.

Primers for the PCR totalled 60 Vbeta and 13 Jbeta. Using immunoSEQ multiplex PCR, the repertoire was profiled, and TCRdb retains in-frame clones only, with some absent. Of 150,000 to 200,000 clones listed, 77% are singletons. Participants comprised healthy donors of bone marrow. The sample was PBMCs. The clonotype comes from a woman aged 25 to 39 in good health and CMV-seronegative. This chain links TRBV5-1 with TRBJ2-5, with 8 bases matching TRBD2. CDR3 region: CASSLEGLVSQETQYF. As DNA, the CDR3 is TGCGCCAGCAGCTTGGAGGGACTAGTGAGCCAAGAGACCCAGTACTTC.